The TCR beta chain under discussion was sequenced for a study of shared clonotypes between healthy human individuals (dated by TCRdb to the early 2020s). Regarding the study in general: The cohort comprised a couple of women and three men aged 18 to 49 years. For each donor, CD4 naive and CD4 memory were each given three plates, CD8 naive was given two plates, and CD8 memory was given one plate. Blood TCR repertoires of about 5 healthy adults were deeply sequenced to estimate repertoire size and the extent of clonotype sharing between individuals. To increase sequencing depth and limit assay-specific biases, TCR repertoire library preparation and sequencing were carried out by different laboratories using diverse techniques. Between about 0.8 and 9 billion PBMCs per donor were obtained by leukapheresis.

The donors were healthy, HIV-negative adults with no recently reported acute infections or vaccinations. Every donor was a Caucasian adult living in Nashville, Tennessee, USA. CD4+ T cells were enriched by magnetic negative selection; naive cells were then positively selected on CD45RA, and the negative fraction formed the memory subset. Blood was obtained by leukapheresis, after which PBMCs were separated by Ficoll-Histopaque density gradient centrifugation and cryopreserved in liquid nitrogen vapor phase. Purity and quantity of every magnetically sorted T cell population were checked by analytical flow cytometry. From each sorted fraction, genomic DNA was isolated and quantified by UV absorbance on a Nanodrop 2000c. TCR CDR3 regions were amplified from genomic DNA by multiplex PCR using the deep immunoSEQ assay. Genomic DNA extracted from each cell subset was distributed evenly over all wells of several immunoSEQ 96-well plates, and each plate served as one replicate. Each replicate PCR for sorted subsets received roughly 0.2 ug genomic DNA, equal to around 32,000 T cell genomes. Purified libraries were measured with a Qubit 3.0 fluorometer, size-checked on a Bioanalyzer 2100, and measured again with the KAPA Library Quantification kit. Each immunoSEQ 96-well plate was sequenced on its own single-read 150-cycle Illumina NextSeq 550 flow cell. In the original analysis: Because the immunoSEQ output held only junctional sequences and lacked quality scores, the filtering could not match the filtering applied to full-length reads. Sequences were annotated with PyIR, a Python wrapper for IgBLAST v1.9, and V/J genes and CDR3 were assigned using IMGT germline references. Reads with weak V/J assignments (E-value above 1e-6), missing CDR3, stop codons, out-of-frame junctions, or ambiguous translated residues were removed. A V3J clonotype was defined by an identical inferred V gene, J gene, and CDR3 amino acid sequence. To compute the percentage overlap between repertoires, the number of shared unique clonotypes was divided by the size of the smaller repertoire. Repertoire richness was assessed with RTK rarefaction, the Chao1 estimator, and Recon v2.1 estimates of unobserved clonotypes. OLGA was used to compute generation probabilities for all TCRbeta clonotypes that the gDNA method yielded from a handful of donors. TCRdb limited this immuneACCESS table to in-frame rearrangements with V and J called. A share of clones is missing; checked studies link under half to unresolved V genes, and the rest is unexplained. The V and J calls and clone size are taken from that table; D and trimming were inferred from the DNA. For this sample there are some 2.4 million clones; 93% appear just once. The ten largest clones represent approximately 0.37% of the sample.

Broad study findings and their caveats: Only blood was sampled, and tissue TCR repertoires likely differ from those in blood. Naive subsets generally had larger estimated clonotype richness than memory subsets. Because the study included a small number of donors, the genetic and exposure-history diversity represented was limited. Incomplete sequencing was indicated by rarefaction of sorted-subset datasets, despite the large sequencing depth. Compared with non-shared clonotypes, clonotypes shared by all four sorted-subset donors had higher generation probabilities. Pairwise subsampling indicated that sequencing depth was expected to affect the degree of clonotype sharing among donors. Sharing across several donors was observed for around 5% of naive CD4, 3.5% of naive CD8, 2% to 2.5% of memory CD4, and approximately 0.41% of memory CD8 clonotypes.

The germline ends are 15 bases apart after V is trimmed by 1 base and J by 6 bases. The CDR3 covers 16 residues, taking in both the cysteine and the phenylalanine. Only CDR3 DNA remains: 48 bases, in frame from the first base. The germline V gene specifies SGHVS as CDR1 and FQNEAQ as CDR2. Turning to this clone: Its specific antigen is unknown. Base-call qualities are not available, and no considerably larger clone is one nucleotide away.

This sequence originates from a man aged 18-30 years in good health. Some clones in this sample may be carry-over from other donors' samples. Material for sequencing was naive CD4+ T cells from PBMCs. Interpreted using the paper, the cell subset or site label stands for: CD45RA+ positively selected. The rearrangement joined TRBV7-8 to TRBJ1-4; TRBD1 is possibly the D segment (6 matching bases). The DNA sequence is given as TGTGCCAGCAGCTTAGATCGGGGGGGCTGGGATGAAAAACTGTTTTTT. Its coded protein is CASSLDRGGWDEKLFF.